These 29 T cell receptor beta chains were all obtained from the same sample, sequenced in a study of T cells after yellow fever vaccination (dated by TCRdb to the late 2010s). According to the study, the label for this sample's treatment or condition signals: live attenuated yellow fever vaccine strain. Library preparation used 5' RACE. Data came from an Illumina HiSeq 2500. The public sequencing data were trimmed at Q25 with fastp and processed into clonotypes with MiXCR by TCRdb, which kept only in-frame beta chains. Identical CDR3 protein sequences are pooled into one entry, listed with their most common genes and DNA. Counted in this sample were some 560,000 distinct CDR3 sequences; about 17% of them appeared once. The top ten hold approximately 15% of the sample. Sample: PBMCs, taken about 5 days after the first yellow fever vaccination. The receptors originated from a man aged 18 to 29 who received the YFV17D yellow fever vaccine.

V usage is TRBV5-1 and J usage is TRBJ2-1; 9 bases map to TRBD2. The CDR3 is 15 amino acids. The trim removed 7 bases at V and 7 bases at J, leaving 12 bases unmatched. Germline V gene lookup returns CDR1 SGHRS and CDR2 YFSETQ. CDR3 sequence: CASDREAGGRNEQFF. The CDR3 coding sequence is TGCGCCAGCGACCGCGAGGCGGGGGGGAGGAATGAGCAGTTCTTC. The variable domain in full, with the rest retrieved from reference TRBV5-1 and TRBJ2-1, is KAGVTQTPRYLIKTRGQQVTLSCSPISGHRSVSWYQQTPGQGLQFLFEYFSETQRNKGNFPGRFSGRQFSNSRSEMNVSTLELGDSALYLCASDREAGGRNEQFFGPGTRLTVL.

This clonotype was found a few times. The CDR3: CASSLGLLETQYF. The CDR3 bases are TGTGCCAGCAGCTTAGGTTTACTCGAGACCCAGTACTTC. V gene TRBV7-6 combines with J gene TRBJ2-5; D remains unclear. Germline V gives CDR1 SGHVS, CDR2 FNYEAQ. Trimming left V 1 base short and J 5 bases short, with 8 bases between. The CDR3 is 13 amino acids.

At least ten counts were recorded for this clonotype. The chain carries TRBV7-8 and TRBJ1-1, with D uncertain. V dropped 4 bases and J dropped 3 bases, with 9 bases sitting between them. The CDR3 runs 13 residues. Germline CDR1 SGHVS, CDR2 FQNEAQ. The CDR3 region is CASSYPPYTEAFF. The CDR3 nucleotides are TGTGCCAGCAGCTACCCACCGTACACTGAAGCTTTCTTT.

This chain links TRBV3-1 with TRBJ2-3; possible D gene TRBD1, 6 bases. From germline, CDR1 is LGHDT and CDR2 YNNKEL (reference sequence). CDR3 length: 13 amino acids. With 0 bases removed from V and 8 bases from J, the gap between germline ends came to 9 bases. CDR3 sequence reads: CASSQEGAATQYF. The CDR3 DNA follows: TGTGCCAGCAGCCAAGAGGGGGCGGCTACGCAGTATTTT.

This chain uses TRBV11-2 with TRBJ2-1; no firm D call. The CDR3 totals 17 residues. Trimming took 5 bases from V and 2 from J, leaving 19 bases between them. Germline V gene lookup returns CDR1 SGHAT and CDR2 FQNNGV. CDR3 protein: CASSRSQWVVAYNEQFF. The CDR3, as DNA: TGTGCCAGCAGCCGGTCTCAGTGGGTTGTAGCCTACAATGAGCAGTTCTTC.

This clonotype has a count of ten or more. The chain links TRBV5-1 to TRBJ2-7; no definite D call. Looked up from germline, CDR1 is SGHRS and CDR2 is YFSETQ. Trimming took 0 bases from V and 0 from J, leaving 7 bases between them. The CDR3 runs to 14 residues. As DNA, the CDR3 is TGCGCCAGCAGCTTGGATCCGAGCTCCTACGAGCAGTACGTC. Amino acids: CASSLDPSSYEQYV.

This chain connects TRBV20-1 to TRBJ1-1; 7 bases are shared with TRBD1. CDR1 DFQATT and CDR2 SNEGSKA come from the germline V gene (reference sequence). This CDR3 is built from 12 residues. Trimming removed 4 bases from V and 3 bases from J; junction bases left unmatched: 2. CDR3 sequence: CSANRGDTEAFF. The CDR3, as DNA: TGCAGTGCTAACAGGGGTGACACTGAAGCTTTCTTT.

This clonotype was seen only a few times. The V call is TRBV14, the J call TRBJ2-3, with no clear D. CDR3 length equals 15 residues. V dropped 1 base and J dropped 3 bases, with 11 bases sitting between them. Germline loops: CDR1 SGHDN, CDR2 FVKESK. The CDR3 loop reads CASSQVLLGTDTQYF. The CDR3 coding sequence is TGTGCCAGCAGCCAAGTACTCCTTGGGACAGATACGCAGTATTTT. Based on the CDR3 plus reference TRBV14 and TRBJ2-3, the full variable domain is EAGVTQFPSHSVIEKGQTVTLRCDPISGHDNLYWYRRVMGKEIKFLLHFVKESKQDESGMPNNRFLAERTGGTYSTLKVQPAELEDSGVYFCASSQVLLGTDTQYFGPGTRLTVL.

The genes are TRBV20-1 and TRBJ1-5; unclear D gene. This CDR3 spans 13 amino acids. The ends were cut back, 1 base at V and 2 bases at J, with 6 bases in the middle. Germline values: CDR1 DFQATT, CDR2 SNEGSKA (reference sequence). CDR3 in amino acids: CSARGEGNQPQHF. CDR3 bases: TGCAGTGCTAGAGGGGAGGGCAATCAGCCCCAGCATTTT.

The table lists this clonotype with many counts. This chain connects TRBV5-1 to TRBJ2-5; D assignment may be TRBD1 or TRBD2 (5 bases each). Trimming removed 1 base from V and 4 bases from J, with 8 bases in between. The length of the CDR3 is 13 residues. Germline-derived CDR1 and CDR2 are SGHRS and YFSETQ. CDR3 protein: CASSLYGTETQYF. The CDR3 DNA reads TGCGCCAGCAGCTTGTACGGGACAGAGACCCAGTACTTC.

The CDR3 here is CASSLSGHNGYTF. CDR3 nucleotide sequence: TGTGCCAGCAGTTTAAGTGGACACAATGGCTACACCTTC. This chain links TRBV12-3 or TRBV12-4 with TRBJ1-2, with a possible D match to TRBD1 (5 bases). The CDR3 consists of 13 residues. With 2 bases removed from V and 6 bases from J, the gap between germline ends came to 10 bases.

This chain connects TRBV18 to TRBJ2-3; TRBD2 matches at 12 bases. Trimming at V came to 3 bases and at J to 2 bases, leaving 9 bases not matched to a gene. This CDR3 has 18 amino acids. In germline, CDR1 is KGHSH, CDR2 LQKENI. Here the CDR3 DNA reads TGTGCCAGCTCACCTGGGACTAGCGGGCGAACTTCCACAGATACGCAGTATTTT. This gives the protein CASSPGTSGRTSTDTQYF.

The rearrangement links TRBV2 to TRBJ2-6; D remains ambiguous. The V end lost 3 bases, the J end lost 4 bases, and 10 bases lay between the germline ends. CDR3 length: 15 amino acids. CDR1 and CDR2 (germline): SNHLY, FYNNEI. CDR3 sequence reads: CASSDALAGANVLTF. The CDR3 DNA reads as TGTGCCAGCAGTGATGCCCTGGCGGGGGCCAACGTCCTGACTTTC.

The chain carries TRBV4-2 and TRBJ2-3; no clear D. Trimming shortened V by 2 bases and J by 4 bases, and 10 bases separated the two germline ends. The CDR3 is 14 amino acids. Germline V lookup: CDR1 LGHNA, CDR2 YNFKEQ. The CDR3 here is CASSQRTVPDTQYF. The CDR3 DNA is TGTGCCAGCAGCCAAAGGACGGTTCCAGATACGCAGTATTTT.

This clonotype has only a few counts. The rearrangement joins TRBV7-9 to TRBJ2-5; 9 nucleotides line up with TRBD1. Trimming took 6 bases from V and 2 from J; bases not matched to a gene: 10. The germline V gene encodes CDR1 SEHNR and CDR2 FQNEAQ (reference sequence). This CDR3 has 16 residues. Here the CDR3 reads CASRQGQGREQETQYF. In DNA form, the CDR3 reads TGTGCCAGCAGACAGGGACAGGGTAGGGAACAAGAGACCCAGTACTTC.

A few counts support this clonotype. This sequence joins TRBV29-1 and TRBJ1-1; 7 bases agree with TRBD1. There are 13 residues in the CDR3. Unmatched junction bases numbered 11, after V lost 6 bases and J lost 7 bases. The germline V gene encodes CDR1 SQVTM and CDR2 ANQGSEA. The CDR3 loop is CSVGQGGQGEAFF. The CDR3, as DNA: TGCAGCGTAGGCCAGGGGGGGCAAGGTGAAGCTTTCTTT.

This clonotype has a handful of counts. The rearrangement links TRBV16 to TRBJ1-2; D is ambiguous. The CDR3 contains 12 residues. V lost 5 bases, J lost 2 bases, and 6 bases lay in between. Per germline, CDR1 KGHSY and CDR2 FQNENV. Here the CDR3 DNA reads TGTGCCAGCAGCGTAGAGAACTATGGCTACACCTTC. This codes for CASSVENYGYTF.

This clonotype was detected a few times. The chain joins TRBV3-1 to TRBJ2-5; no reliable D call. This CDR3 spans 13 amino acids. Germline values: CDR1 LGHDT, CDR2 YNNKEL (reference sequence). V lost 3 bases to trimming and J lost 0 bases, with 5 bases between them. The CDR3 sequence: CASSHGHQETQYF. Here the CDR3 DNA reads TGTGCCAGCAGCCACGGCCACCAAGAGACCCAGTACTTC.

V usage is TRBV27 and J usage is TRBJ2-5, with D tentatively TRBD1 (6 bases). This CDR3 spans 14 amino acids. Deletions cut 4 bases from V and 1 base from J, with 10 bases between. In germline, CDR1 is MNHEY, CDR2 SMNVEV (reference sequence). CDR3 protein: CASSWSDSQETQYF. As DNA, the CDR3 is TGTGCCAGCAGTTGGTCGGACAGCCAAGAGACCCAGTACTTC.

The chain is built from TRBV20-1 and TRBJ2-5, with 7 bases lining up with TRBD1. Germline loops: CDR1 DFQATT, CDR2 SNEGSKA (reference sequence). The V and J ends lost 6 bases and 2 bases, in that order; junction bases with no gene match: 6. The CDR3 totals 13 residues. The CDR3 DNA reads TGCAGTGCAAGCAGGGACAGACAAGAGACCCAGTACTTC. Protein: CSASRDRQETQYF.

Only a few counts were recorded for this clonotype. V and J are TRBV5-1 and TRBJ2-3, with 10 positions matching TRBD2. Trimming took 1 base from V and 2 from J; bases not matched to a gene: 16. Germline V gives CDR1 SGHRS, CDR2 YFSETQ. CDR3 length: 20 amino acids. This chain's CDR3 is CASSLTRLAISGGVTDTQYF. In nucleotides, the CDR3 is TGCGCCAGCAGCTTGACCCGACTTGCCATCAGCGGGGGGGTCACAGATACGCAGTATTTT.

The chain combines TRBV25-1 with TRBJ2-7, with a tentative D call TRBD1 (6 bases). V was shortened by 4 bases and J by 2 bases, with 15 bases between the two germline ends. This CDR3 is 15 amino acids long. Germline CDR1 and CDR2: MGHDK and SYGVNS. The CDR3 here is CASSVRTVIAYEQYF. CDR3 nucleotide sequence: TGTGCCAGCAGTGTCCGGACAGTCATCGCCTACGAGCAGTACTTC.

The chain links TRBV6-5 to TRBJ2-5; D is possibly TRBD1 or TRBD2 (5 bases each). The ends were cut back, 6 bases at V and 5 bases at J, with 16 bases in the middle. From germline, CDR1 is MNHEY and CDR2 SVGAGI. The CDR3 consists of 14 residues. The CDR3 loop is CASSRTGAEETQYF. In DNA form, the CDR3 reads TGTGCCAGCAGCCGGACCGGGGCCGAGGAGACCCAGTACTTC.

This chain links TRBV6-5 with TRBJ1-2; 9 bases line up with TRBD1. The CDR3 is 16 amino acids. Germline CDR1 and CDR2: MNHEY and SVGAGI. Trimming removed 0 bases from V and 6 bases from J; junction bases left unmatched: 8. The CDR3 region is CASSYSIIGDRDGYTF. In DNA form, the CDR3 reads TGTGCCAGCAGTTACTCGATCATTGGGGACAGGGATGGCTACACCTTC.

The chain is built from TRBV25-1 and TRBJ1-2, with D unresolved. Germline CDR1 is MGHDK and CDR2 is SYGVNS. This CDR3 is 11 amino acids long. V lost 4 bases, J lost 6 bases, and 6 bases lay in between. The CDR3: CASSGGNGYTF. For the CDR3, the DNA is TGTGCCAGCAGTGGAGGAAATGGCTACACCTTC.

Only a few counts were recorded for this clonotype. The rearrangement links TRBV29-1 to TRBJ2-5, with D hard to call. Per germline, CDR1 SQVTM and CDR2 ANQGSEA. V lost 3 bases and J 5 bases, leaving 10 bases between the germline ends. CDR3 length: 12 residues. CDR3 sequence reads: CSVEGKEETQYF. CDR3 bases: TGCAGCGTTGAGGGGAAGGAGGAGACCCAGTACTTC.

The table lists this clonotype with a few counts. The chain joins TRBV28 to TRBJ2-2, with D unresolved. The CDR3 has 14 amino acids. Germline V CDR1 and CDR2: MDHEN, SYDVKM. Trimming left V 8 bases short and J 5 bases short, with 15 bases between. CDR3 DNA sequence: TGTGCCAGCTCTGATTGGGGAAAAACCGGGGAGCTGTTTTTT. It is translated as CASSDWGKTGELFF.

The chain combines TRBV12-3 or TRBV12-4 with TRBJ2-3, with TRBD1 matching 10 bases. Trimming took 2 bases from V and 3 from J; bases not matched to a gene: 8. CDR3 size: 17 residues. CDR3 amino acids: CASSLFGGQGGTDTQYF. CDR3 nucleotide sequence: TGTGCCAGCAGTTTATTCGGAGGACAGGGGGGGACAGATACGCAGTATTTT.

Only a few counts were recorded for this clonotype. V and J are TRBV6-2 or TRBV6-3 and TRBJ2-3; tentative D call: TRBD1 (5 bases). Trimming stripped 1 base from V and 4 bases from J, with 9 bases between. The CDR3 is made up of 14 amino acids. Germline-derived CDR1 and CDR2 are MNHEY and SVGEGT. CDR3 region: CASSYWQGPDTQYF. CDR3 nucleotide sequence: TGTGCCAGCAGTTACTGGCAGGGCCCAGATACGCAGTATTTT.